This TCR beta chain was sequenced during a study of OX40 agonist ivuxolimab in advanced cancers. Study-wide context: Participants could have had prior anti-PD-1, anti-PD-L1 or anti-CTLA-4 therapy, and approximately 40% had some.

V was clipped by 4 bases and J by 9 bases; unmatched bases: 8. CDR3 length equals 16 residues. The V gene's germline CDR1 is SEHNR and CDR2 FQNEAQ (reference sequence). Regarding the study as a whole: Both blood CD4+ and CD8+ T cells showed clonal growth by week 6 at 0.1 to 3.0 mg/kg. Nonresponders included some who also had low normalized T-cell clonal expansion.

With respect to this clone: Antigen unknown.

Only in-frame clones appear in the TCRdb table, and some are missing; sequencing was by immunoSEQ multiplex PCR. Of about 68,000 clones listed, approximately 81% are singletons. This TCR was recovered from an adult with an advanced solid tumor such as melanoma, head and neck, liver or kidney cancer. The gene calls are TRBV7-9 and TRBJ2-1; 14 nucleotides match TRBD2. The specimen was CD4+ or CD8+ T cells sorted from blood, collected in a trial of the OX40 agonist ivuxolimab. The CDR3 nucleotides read TGTGCCAGCAGCTCCCCGGGACTAGCGGGGGTGAGTGAGCAGTTCTTC. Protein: CASSSPGLAGVSEQFF.